The 8 T cell receptor beta chains listed next were all sequenced from one sample in a study of CD8 T cells in Susac syndrome. A quantity of about 0.5 to 1 ug RNA underwent reverse transcription using random hexamers. MiXCR, run by TCRdb on the immunoSEQ multiplex PCR reads, gives a single entry per CDR3 protein. The table includes some 130,000 distinct CDR3 sequences, approximately 94% detected once. Sequencing was performed on CD4+ T cells from PBMCs. The receptors stem from a human donor with multiple sclerosis.

The chain has TRBV7-9 and TRBJ2-1, with D perhaps TRBD1 (5 bases). This CDR3 is 15 amino acids long. Germline CDR1 reads SEHNR; CDR2 reads FQNEAQ (reference sequence). V lost 3 bases and J lost 7, with 16 bases in between. The CDR3 DNA is TGTGCCAGCAGCTTCAGGGCGACAGTGGGGAATGAGCAGTTCTTC. It specifies CASSFRATVGNEQFF.

The V gene is TRBV12-3 or TRBV12-4, the J gene TRBJ2-1; 9 nucleotides match TRBD2. V lost 5 bases and J lost 3; bases outside the gene matches: 11. The CDR3 length is 17 residues. CDR3 region: CASSPRGLAGIYNEQFF. CDR3 in DNA: TGTGCCAGCAGTCCTCGAGGGCTAGCGGGGATCTACAATGAGCAGTTCTTC.

The chain employs TRBV12-3 or TRBV12-4 and TRBJ1-2; possibly TRBD1 for D (5 bases). The CDR3 extends over 12 amino acids. Trimming stripped 3 bases from V and 7 bases from J, with 9 bases between. This chain's CDR3 is CASSLTRGGYTF. DNA of the CDR3: TGTGCCAGCAGTTTGACAAGGGGTGGCTACACCTTC.

This rearrangement joins TRBV27 to TRBJ2-1, with 14 positions matching TRBD2. The junction had 5 bases not matched to a gene; V was cut back by 3 bases and J by 4 bases. CDR1 MNHEY and CDR2 SMNVEV come from the germline V gene (reference sequence). The CDR3 consists of 17 residues. This CDR3 is CASSFRLAGGYYNEQFF. The DNA for the CDR3 is TGTGCCAGCAGTTTCCGACTAGCGGGAGGGTATTACAATGAGCAGTTCTTC.

This clonotype was picked up one time. V and J are TRBV29-1 and TRBJ1-1; D may be TRBD1 (5 bases). Germline V gene lookup returns CDR1 SQVTM and CDR2 ANQGSEA. CDR3 length: 12 residues. Trimming took 1 base from V and 8 from J, leaving 11 bases between them. CDR3: CSVEGTYREAFF. DNA of the CDR3: TGCAGCGTTGAAGGGACATACCGCGAAGCTTTCTTT.

The rearrangement links TRBV7-2 to TRBJ2-1; 8 positions match TRBD1. The CDR3 runs 15 residues. Germline CDR1 and CDR2: SGHTA and FQGNSA. V trimming: 4 bases; J trimming: 5 bases; junction bases outside the gene matches: 7. This CDR3 is CASSSTGAHDNEQFF. The CDR3, as DNA: TGTGCCAGCAGCTCGACAGGGGCCCACGACAATGAGCAGTTCTTC.

This chain joins TRBV7-8 and TRBJ2-1; 7 nucleotides line up with TRBD2. Germline CDR1 and CDR2: SGHVS and FQNEAQ. J lost 0 bases, V lost 7 bases, and 12 bases had no gene match. The CDR3 contains 17 residues. Here the CDR3 reads CASILGAAGSSYNEQFF. CDR3 DNA: TGTGCCAGCATTCTCGGGGCAGCGGGAAGCTCCTACAATGAGCAGTTCTTC.

V and J are TRBV3-1 and TRBJ2-3; 7 bases agree with TRBD1. Germline V gives CDR1 LGHDT, CDR2 YNNKEL (reference sequence). The CDR3 runs 15 residues. V shed 3 bases and J 3 bases; nucleotides not matched to a gene: 6. For the CDR3, the DNA is TGTGCCAGCAGCCACAGACAGGGCCCGACAGATACGCAGTATTTT. Its protein is CASSHRQGPTDTQYF.